This TCR beta chain was identified during a study of cytomegalovirus exposure and HLA in healthy donors. With 60 Vbeta and 13 Jbeta primers, the PCR was carried out. The method was immunoSEQ multiplex PCR; TCRdb's version includes in-frame clones alone and lacks a portion of them. The sample yields over 150,000 clones, approximately 80% seen once. This CDR3 is built from 16 residues. V gave up 3 bases and J gave up 7 bases; unmatched junction bases: 10. The germline CDR1 and CDR2 sequences are SGHDT and YYEEEE. This TCR was recovered from a man younger than 30 in good health and CMV-seropositive. Sequenced: PBMCs. J is TRBJ2-3 and V is TRBV5-6; TRBD1 matches at 11 bases. CDR3 residues: CASSSPWTGGRNTQYF. The CDR3 DNA follows: TGTGCCAGCAGCTCCCCATGGACAGGGGGCCGGAATACGCAGTATTTT.